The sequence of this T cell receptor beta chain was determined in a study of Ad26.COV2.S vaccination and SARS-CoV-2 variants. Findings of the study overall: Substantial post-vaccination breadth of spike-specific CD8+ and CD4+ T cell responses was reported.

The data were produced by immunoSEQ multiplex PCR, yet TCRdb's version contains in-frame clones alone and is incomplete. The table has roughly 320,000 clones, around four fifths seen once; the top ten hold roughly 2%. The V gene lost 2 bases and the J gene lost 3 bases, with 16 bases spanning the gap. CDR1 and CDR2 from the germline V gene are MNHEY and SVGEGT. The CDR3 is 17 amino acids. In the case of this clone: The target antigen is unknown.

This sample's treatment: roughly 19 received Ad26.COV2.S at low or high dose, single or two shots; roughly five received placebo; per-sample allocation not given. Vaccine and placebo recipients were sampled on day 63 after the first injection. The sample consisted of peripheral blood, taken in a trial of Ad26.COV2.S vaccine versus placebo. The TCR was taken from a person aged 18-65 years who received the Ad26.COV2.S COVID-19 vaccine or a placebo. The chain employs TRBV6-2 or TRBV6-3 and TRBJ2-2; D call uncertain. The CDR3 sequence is CASSYAPLVLDTGELFF. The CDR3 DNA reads TGTGCCAGCAGTTACGCCCCGCTAGTCCTGGACACCGGGGAGCTGTTTTTT.